This TCR beta chain comes out of a study of early T cells in non-severe SARS-CoV-2 infection. Study summary: Investigators sequenced bulk RNA drawn from unsorted whole blood, and chains remained unpaired.

TCRdb re-called the 5' RACE reads with MiXCR, one entry per CDR3 protein. The table records 80,000 to 95,000 distinct CDR3 sequences, roughly 14% of them present only once. This TCR was recovered from an adult who was a healthcare worker with PCR-confirmed SARS-CoV-2 infection or an uninfected control (not recorded which). The specimen sequenced was whole blood.

Here the CDR3 DNA reads TGTGCCACCAGTGATCCGATACCAGGAAAAGAGACCCAGTACTTC. This translates into CATSDPIPGKETQYF. This chain connects TRBV24-1 to TRBJ2-5; no reliable D call. V was cut by 3 bases and J by 3 bases, with 13 bases left in between. This CDR3 has 15 residues. The germline gives CDR1 KGHDR, CDR2 SFDVKD.